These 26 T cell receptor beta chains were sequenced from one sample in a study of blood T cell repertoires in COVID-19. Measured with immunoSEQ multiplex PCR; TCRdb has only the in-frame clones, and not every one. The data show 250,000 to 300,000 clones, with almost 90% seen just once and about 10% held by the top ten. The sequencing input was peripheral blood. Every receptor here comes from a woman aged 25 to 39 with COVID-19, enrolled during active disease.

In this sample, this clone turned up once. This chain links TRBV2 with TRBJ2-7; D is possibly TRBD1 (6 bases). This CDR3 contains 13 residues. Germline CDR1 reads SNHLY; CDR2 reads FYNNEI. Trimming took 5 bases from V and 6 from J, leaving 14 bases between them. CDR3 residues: CASSTNQGTEQYF. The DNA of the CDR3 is TGTGCCAGCAGTACGAATCAGGGGACCGAGCAGTACTTC.

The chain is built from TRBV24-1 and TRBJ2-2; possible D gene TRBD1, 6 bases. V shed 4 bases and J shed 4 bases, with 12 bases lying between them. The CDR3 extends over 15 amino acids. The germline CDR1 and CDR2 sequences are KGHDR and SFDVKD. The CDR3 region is CATSDLDRPTGELFF. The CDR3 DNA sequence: TGTGCCACCAGTGACCTGGACAGACCCACCGGGGAGCTGTTTTTT.

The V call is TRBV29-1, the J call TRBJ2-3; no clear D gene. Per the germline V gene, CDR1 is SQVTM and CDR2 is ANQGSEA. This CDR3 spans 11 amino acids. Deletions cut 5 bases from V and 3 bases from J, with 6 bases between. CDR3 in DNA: TGCAGCGTTTGCGGTACAGATACGCAGTATTTT. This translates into CSVCGTDTQYF.

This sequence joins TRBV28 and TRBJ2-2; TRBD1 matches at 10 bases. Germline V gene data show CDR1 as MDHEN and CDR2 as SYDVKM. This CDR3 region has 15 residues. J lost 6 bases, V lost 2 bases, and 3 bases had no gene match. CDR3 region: CASSLPGTGAGELFF. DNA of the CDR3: TGTGCCAGCAGTTTACCGGGGACAGGGGCCGGGGAGCTGTTTTTT.

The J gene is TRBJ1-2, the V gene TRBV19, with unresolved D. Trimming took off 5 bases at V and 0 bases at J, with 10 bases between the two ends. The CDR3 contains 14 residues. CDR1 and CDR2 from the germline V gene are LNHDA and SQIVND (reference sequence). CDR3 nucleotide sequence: TGTGCCAGTAGTGGAGTTGGGTCTAACTATGGCTACACCTTC. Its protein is CASSGVGSNYGYTF.

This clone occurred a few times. This CDR3 reads CASSQAPQGERDYQETQYF. Here the CDR3 DNA reads TGTGCCAGCAGCCAAGCCCCTCAGGGAGAGAGGGACTACCAAGAGACCCAGTACTTC. This sequence joins TRBV3-1 (or the pseudogene TRBV3-2) and TRBJ2-5; D might be TRBD2 (6 bases). CDR3 length equals 19 residues. Trimming removed 1 base from V and 0 bases from J, with 21 bases in between. In germline, CDR1 is LGHDT, CDR2 YNNKEL (reference sequence).

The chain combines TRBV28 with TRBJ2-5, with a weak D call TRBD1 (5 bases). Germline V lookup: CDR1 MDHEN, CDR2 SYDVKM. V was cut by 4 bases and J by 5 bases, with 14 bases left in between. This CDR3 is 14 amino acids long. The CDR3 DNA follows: TGTGCCAGCAGTTCCAGACAGATGTTGGAGACCCAGTACTTC. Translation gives CASSSRQMLETQYF.

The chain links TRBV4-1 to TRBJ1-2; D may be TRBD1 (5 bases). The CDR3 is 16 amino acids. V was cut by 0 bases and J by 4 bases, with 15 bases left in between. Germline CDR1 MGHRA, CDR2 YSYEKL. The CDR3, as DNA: TGCGCCAGCAGCCAAGATTCCCCTACGGGGGTCTATGGCTACACCTTC. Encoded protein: CASSQDSPTGVYGYTF.

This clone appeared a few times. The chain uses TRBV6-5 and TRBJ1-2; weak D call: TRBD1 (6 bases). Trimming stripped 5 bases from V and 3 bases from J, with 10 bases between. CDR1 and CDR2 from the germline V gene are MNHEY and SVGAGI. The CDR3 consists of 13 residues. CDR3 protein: CASSRGAYYGYTF. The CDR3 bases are TGTGCCAGCAGTCGGGGGGCTTACTATGGCTACACCTTC.

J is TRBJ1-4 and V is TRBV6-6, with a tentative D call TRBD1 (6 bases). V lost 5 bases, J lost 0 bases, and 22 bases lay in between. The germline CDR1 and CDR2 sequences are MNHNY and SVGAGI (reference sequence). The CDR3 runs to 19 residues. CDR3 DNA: TGTGCCAGCAGTCGCGACAGGACAGTTTTCATTGCAACTAATGAAAAACTGTTTTTT. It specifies CASSRDRTVFIATNEKLFF.

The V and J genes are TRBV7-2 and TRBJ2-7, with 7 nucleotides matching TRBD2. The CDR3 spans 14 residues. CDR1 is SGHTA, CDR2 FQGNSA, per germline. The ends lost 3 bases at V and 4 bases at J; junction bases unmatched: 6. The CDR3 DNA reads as TGTGCCAGCAGCTTCGGGCGGGAGAGGTACGAGCAGTACTTC. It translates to CASSFGRERYEQYF. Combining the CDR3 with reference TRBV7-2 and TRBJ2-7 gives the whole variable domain GAGVSQSPSNKVTEKGKDVELRCDPISGHTALYWYRQSLGQGLEFLIYFQGNSAPDKSGLPSDRFSAERTGGSVSTLTIQRTQQEDSAVYLCASSFGRERYEQYFGPGTRLTVT.

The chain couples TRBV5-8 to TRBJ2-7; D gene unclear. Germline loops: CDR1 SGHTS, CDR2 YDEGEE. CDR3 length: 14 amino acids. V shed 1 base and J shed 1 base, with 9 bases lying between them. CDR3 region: CASSLSPSSYEQYF. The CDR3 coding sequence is TGTGCCAGCAGCTTGAGCCCTTCTTCCTACGAGCAGTACTTC.

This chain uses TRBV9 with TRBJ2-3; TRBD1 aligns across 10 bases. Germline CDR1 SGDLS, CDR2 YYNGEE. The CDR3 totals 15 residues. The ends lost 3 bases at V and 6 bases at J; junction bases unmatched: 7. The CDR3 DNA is TGTGCCAGCAGCGCGGGGACAGGGGTTTCGGATACGCAGTATTTT. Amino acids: CASSAGTGVSDTQYF.

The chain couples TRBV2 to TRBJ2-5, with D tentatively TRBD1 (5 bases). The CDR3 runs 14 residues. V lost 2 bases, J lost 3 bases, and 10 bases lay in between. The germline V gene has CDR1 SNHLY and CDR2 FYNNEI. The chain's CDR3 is CASSELSREETQYF. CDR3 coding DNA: TGTGCCAGCAGTGAACTCTCCAGGGAAGAGACCCAGTACTTC.

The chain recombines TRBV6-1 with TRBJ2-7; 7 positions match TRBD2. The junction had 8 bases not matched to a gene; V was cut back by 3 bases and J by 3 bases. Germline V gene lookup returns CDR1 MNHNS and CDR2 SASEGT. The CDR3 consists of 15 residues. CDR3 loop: CASSEGTSANYEQYF. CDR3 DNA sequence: TGTGCCAGCAGTGAGGGTACTAGCGCCAACTACGAGCAGTACTTC.

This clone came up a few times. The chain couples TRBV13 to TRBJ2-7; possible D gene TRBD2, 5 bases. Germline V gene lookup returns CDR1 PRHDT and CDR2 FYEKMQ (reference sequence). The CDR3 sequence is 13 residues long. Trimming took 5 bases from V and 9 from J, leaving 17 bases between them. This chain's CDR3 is CASSQRSDSRQYF. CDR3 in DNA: TGTGCCAGCAGCCAAAGGTCGGACTCCCGGCAGTACTTC.

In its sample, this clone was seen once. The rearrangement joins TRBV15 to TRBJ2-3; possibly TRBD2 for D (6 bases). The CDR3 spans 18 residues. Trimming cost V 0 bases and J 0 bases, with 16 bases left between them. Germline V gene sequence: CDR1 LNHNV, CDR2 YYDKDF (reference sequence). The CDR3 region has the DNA TGTGCCACCAGCAGAGATCGGGGACTTTCTCTAAGCACAGATACGCAGTATTTT. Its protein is CATSRDRGLSLSTDTQYF.

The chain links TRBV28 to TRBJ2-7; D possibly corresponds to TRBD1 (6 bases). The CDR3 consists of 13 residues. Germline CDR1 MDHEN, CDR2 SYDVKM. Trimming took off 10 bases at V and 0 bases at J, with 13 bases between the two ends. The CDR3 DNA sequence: TGTGCCACCAGGGGTTGGAGCTCCTACGAGCAGTACTTC. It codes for CATRGWSSYEQYF.

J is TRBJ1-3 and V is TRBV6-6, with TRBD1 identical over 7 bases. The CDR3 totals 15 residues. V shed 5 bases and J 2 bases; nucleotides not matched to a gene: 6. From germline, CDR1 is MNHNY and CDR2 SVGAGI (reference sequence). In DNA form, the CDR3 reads TGTGCCAGCAGTATTACAGGGGAGGCTGGAAACACCATATATTTT. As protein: CASSITGEAGNTIYF.

CDR3 DNA sequence: TGTGCCAGCAGGGAGACAGGGCAGGGCTACACCTTC. Its translation: CASRETGQGYTF. The rearrangement uses TRBV2 and TRBJ1-2, with TRBD1 identical over 7 bases. With 6 bases clipped from V and 8 bases from J, the junction kept 6 bases outside the gene matches. The CDR3 runs to 12 residues. Germline V lookup: CDR1 SNHLY, CDR2 FYNNEI.

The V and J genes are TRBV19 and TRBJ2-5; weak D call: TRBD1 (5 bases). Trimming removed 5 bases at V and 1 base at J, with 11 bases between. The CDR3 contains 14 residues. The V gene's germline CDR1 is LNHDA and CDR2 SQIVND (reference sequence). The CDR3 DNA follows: TGTGCCAGTAGTCCGTGGGGCATCCAAGAGACCCAGTACTTC. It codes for CASSPWGIQETQYF.

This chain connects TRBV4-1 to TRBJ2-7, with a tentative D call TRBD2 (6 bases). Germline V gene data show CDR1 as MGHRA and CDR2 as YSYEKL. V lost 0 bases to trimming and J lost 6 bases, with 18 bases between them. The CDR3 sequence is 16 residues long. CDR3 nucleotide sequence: TGCGCCAGCAGCCAAGATGGGGGGACGGGGTTTGGCGAGCAGTACTTC. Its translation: CASSQDGGTGFGEQYF.

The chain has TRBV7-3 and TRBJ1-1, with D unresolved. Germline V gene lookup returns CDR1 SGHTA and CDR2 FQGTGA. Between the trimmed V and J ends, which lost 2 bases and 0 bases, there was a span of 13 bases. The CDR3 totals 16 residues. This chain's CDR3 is CASSLVPAGVNTEAFF. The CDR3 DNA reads TGTGCCAGCAGCTTAGTACCGGCGGGTGTGAACACTGAAGCTTTCTTT.

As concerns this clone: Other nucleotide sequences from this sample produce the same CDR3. The CDR3 sequence is CASSPEAGELFF. CDR3 nucleotides: TGTGCCAGCAGCCCGGAGGCCGGGGAGCTGTTTTTT. The chain recombines TRBV7-9 with TRBJ2-2; tentatively, D is TRBD2 (5 bases). This CDR3 is 12 amino acids long. Germline V lookup: CDR1 SEHNR, CDR2 FQNEAQ (reference sequence). The V and J ends lost 5 bases and 6 bases respectively, with 7 bases between them.

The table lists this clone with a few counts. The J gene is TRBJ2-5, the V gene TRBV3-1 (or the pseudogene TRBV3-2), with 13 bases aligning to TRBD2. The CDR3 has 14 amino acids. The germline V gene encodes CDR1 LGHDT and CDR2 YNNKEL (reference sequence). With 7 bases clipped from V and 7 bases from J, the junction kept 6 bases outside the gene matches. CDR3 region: CASKRTSGRGTQYF. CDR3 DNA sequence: TGTGCCAGCAAACGAACTAGCGGGAGGGGGACCCAGTACTTC.

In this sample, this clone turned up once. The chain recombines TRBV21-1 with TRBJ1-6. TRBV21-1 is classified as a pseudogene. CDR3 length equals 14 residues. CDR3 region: CASSKGECNSPLHF. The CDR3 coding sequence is TGTGCCAGCAGCAAAGGGGAGTGTAATTCACCCCTCCACTTT.